The next 8 T cell receptor beta chains were all read from a single sample in a study of technical replicates of blood from several donors. The protocol was immunoSEQ multiplex PCR, while the TCRdb copy is restricted to in-frame clones and leaves out a portion. The sample includes tens of thousands of clones, 75% to 95% of them seen just once. Source material: T cells isolated from PBMCs. These receptors were taken from a human donor in good health.

V is TRBV30 and J is TRBJ1-2, with 7 bases matching TRBD1. V dropped 1 base and J dropped 6; count of bases not matched to a gene: 14. In germline, CDR1 is GTSNPN, CDR2 SVGIG (reference sequence). The CDR3 has 16 amino acids. CDR3 nucleotide sequence: TGTGCCTGGAGTGACCCTCCCAAGACAGGGACGGATGGCTACACCTTC. This codes for CAWSDPPKTGTDGYTF.

This clone has only a few counts. This rearrangement joins TRBV5-1 to TRBJ1-1; the match to TRBD1 covers 8 bases. The V and J ends lost 4 bases and 5 bases, in that order; junction bases with no gene match: 7. This CDR3 region has 14 residues. Germline V lookup: CDR1 SGHRS, CDR2 YFSETQ. Here the CDR3 reads CASSGMTGATEAFF. DNA for the CDR3: TGCGCCAGCAGCGGCATGACAGGGGCGACTGAAGCTTTCTTT.

This CDR3 is CASAPSGSSYEQYF. The CDR3 region has the DNA TGTGCCAGCGCCCCTAGCGGGAGTTCCTACGAGCAGTACTTC. The chain carries TRBV6-5 and TRBJ2-7, with 10 nucleotides matching TRBD2. Germline values: CDR1 MNHEY, CDR2 SVGAGI. There are 14 residues in the CDR3. Trimming cost V 8 bases and J 1 base; bases outside gene matches: 5.

This clone was seen a few times. V is TRBV5-1 and J is TRBJ2-2; TRBD2 matches 10 bases. J lost 0 bases, V lost 4 bases, and 3 bases had no gene match. The CDR3 has 16 amino acids. Germline assignment: CDR1 SGHRS and CDR2 YFSETQ. CDR3: CASSTSGISNTGELFF. The CDR3 DNA reads TGCGCCAGCAGCACTAGCGGGATTTCGAACACCGGGGAGCTGTTTTTT.

The chain links TRBV19 to TRBJ1-2; a weak D match, TRBD1 (5 bases). Deletions cut 3 bases from V and 1 base from J, with 9 bases between. Looked up from germline, CDR1 is LNHDA and CDR2 is SQIVND (reference sequence). The CDR3 extends over 14 amino acids. The CDR3 spells CASSIAGDNYGYTF. The CDR3 DNA reads TGTGCCAGTAGTATCGCGGGGGATAACTATGGCTACACCTTC.

The chain joins TRBV4-2 to TRBJ2-2; D not certain. V dropped 1 base and J dropped 6 bases, with 6 bases sitting between them. Looked up from germline, CDR1 is LGHNA and CDR2 is YNFKEQ. The length of the CDR3 is 13 residues. CDR3 DNA: TGTGCCAGCAGCCAAGTATCTTCCGGGGAGCTGTTTTTT. Translating gives CASSQVSSGELFF.

This clone was seen a handful of times. The CDR3 nucleotides read TGTGCCAGCAGCCCGACCACCACAGGGGGCCTAGAAGCTTTCTTT. Translation gives CASSPTTTGGLEAFF. This chain joins TRBV14 and TRBJ1-1; 9 nucleotides agree with TRBD1. Germline V lookup: CDR1 SGHDN, CDR2 FVKESK. The CDR3 is made up of 15 amino acids. J lost 8 bases, V lost 4 bases, and 11 bases had no gene match.

This rearrangement joins TRBV4-1 to TRBJ2-1; weak D call: TRBD2 (5 bases). CDR1 MGHRA and CDR2 YSYEKL come from the germline V gene. Trimming stripped 3 bases from V and 8 bases from J, with 11 bases between. The CDR3 contains 13 residues. The CDR3 bases are TGCGCCAGCAGCCACGGAAGTAGCGATGAGCAGTTCTTC. Translated, it gives CASSHGSSDEQFF.